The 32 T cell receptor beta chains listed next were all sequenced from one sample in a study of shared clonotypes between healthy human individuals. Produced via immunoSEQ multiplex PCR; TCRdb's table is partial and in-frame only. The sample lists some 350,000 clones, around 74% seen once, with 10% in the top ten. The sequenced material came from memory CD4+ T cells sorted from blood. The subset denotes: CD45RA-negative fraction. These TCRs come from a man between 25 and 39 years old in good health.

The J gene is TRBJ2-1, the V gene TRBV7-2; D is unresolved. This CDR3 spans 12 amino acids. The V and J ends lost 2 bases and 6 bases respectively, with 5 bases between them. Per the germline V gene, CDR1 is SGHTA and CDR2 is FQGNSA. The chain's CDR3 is CASSLYGNEQFF. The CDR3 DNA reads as TGTGCCAGCAGCTTATATGGCAATGAGCAGTTCTTC.

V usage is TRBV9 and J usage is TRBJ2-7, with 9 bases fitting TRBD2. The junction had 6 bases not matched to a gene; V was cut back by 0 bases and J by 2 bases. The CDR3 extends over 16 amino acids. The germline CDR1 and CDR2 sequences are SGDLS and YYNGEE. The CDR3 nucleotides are TGTGCCAGCAGCGTAGCCGGACTAGCGCGAACCTACGAGCAGTACTTC. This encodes CASSVAGLARTYEQYF.

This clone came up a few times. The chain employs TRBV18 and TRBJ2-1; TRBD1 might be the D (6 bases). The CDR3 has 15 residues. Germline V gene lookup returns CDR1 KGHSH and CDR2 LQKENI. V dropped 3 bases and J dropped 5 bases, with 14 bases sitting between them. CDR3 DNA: TGTGCCAGCTCACCCGGGACAACACTTAACAATGAGCAGTTCTTC. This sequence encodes CASSPGTTLNNEQFF.

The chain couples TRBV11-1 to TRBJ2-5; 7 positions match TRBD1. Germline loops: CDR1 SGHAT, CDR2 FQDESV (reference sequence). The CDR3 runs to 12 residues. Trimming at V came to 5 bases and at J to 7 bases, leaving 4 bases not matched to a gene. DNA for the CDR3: TGTGCCAGCAGCAAGAACAGGGGGACCCAGTACTTC. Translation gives CASSKNRGTQYF.

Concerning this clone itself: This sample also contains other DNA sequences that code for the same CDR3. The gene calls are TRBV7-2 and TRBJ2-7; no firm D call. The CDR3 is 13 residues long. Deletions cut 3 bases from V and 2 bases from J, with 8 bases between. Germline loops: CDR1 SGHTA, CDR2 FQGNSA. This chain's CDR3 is CASSFGPTYEQYF. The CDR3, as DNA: TGTGCCAGCAGCTTTGGGCCCACCTACGAGCAGTACTTC. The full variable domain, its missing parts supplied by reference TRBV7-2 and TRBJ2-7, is GAGVSQSPSNKVTEKGKDVELRCDPISGHTALYWYRQSLGQGLEFLIYFQGNSAPDKSGLPSDRFSAERTGGSVSTLTIQRTQQEDSAVYLCASSFGPTYEQYFGPGTRLTVT.

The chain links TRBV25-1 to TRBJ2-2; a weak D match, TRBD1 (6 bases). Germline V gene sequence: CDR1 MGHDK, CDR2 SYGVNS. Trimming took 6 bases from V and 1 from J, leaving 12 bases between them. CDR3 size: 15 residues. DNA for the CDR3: TGTGCCAGCAGACAGGACAGAAGGAACACCGGGGAGCTGTTTTTT. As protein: CASRQDRRNTGELFF.

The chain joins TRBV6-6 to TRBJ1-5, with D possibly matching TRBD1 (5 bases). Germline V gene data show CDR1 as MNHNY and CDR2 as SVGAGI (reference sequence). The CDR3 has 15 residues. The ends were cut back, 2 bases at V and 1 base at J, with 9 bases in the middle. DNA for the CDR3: TGTGCCAGCAGTTACAAGGGGCGAAGCAATCAGCCCCAGCATTTT. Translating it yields CASSYKGRSNQPQHF.

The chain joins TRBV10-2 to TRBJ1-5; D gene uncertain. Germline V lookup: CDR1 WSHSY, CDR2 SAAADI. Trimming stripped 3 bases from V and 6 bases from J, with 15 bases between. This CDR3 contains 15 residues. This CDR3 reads CASSESGIPGQPQHF. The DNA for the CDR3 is TGCGCCAGCAGTGAATCCGGGATCCCAGGTCAGCCCCAGCATTTT.

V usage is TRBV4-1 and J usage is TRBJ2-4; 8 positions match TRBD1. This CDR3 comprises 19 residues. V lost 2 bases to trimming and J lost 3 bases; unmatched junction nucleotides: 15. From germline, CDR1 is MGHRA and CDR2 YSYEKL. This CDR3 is CASSQIQPRQGRGKNIQYF. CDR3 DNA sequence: TGCGCCAGCAGCCAAATACAACCTCGACAGGGGAGAGGCAAAAACATTCAGTACTTC.

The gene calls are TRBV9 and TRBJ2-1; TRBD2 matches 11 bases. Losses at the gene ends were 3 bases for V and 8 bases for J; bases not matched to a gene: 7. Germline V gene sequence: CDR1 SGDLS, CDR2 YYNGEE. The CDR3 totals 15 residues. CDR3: CASSALAGGNDEQFF. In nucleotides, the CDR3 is TGTGCCAGCAGCGCATTAGCGGGAGGGAACGATGAGCAGTTCTTC.

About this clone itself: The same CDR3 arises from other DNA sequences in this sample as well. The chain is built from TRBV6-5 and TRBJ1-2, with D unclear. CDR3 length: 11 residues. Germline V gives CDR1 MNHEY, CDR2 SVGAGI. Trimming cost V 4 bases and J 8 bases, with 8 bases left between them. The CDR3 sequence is CASSSRRGYTF. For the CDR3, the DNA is TGTGCCAGCAGTTCTCGTAGGGGCTACACCTTC.

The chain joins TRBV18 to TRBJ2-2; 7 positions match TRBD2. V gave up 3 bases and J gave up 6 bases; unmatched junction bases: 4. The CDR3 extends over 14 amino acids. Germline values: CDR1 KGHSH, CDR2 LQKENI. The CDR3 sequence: CASSPLADPGELFF. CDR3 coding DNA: TGTGCCAGCTCACCCCTAGCGGACCCCGGGGAGCTGTTTTTT. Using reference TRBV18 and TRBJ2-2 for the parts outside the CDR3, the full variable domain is NAGVMQNPRHLVRRRGQEARLRCSPMKGHSHVYWYRQLPEEGLKFMVYLQKENIIDESGMPKERFSAEFPKEGPSILRIQQVVRGDSAAYFCASSPLADPGELFFGEGSRLTVL.

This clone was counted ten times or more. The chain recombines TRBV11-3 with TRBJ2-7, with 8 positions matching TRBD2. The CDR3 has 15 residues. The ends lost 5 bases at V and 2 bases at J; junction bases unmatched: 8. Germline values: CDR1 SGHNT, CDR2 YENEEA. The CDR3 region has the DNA TGTGCCAGCAGCCCCACGGGAGGGAGTCCCTACGAGCAGTACTTC. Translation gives CASSPTGGSPYEQYF.

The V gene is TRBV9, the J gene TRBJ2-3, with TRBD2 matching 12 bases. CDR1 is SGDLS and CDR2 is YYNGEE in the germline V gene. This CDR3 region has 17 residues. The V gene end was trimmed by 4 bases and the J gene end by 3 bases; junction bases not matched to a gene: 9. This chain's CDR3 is CASSTFRTSGNTDTQYF. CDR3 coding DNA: TGTGCCAGCAGCACCTTCAGGACTAGCGGGAATACAGATACGCAGTATTTT.

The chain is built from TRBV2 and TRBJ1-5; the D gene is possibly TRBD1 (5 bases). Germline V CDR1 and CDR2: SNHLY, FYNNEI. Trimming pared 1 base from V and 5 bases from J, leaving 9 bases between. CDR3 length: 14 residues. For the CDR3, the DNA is TGTGCCAGCAGTGAAGGTTGGGGGGATCAGCCCCAGCATTTT. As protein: CASSEGWGDQPQHF.

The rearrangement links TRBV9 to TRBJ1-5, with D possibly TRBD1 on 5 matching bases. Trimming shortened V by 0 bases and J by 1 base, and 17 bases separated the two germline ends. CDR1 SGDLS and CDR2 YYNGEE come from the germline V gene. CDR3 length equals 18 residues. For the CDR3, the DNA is TGTGCCAGCAGCGTAGCCCCTCCGGGGGGTAGGAGCAATCAGCCCCAGCATTTT. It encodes CASSVAPPGGRSNQPQHF. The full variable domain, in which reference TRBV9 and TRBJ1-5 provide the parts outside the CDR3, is DSGVTQTPKHLITATGQRVTLRCSPRSGDLSVYWYQQSLDQGLQFLIQYYNGEERAKGNILERFSAQQFPDLHSELNLSSLELGDSALYFCASSVAPPGGRSNQPQHFGDGTRLSIL.

The CDR3 is CAISESTGSYEQYF. In DNA form, the CDR3 reads TGTGCCATCAGTGAGTCGACTGGATCCTACGAGCAGTACTTC. This chain uses TRBV10-3 with TRBJ2-7; D not resolved. CDR3 size: 14 residues. The V and J ends lost 0 bases and 1 base respectively, with 7 bases between them. Germline loops: CDR1 ENHRY, CDR2 SYGVKD.

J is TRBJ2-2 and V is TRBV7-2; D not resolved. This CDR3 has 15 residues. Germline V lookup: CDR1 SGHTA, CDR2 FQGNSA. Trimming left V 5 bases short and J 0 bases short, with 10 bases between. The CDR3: CASSQNTANTGELFF. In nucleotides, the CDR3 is TGTGCCAGCAGCCAGAACACCGCGAACACCGGGGAGCTGTTTTTT.

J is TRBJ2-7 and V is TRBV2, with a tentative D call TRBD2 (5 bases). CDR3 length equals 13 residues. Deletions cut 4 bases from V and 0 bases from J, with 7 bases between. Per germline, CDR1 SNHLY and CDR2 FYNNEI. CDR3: CASSGELSYEQYF. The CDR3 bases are TGTGCCAGCAGTGGGGAGCTCTCCTACGAGCAGTACTTC.

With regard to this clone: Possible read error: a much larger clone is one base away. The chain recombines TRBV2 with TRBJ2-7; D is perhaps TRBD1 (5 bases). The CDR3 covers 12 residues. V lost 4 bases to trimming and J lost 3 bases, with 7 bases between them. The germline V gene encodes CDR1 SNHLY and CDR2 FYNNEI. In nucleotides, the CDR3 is TGTGCCAGCAGTGGACAGATCTACGAGCAGTACTTC. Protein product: CASSGQIYEQYF.

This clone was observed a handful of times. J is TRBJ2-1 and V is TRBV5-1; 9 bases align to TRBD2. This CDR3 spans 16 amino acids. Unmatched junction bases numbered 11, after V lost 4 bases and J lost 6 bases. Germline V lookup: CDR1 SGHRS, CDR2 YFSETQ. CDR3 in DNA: TGCGCCAGCAGCGATTCCACCGGGACTAGCTCCAATGAGCAGTTCTTC. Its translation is CASSDSTGTSSNEQFF.

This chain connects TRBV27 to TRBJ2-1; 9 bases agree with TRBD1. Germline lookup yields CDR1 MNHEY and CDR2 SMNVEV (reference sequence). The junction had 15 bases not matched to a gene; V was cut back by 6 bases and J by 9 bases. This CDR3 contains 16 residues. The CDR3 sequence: CASSSTGGFLAGEQFF. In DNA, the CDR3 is TGTGCCAGCAGCTCTACAGGGGGCTTTTTAGCGGGTGAGCAGTTCTTC.

As DNA, the CDR3 is TGTGCCAGCAGGCCCCCAACAGGACTTAATGAAAAACTGTTTTTT. Its protein is CASRPPTGLNEKLFF. This chain joins TRBV2 and TRBJ1-4; perhaps TRBD1 as D (5 bases). The germline CDR1 and CDR2 sequences are SNHLY and FYNNEI. V was pared by 6 bases and J by 4 bases, with 15 bases between. CDR3 size: 15 residues.

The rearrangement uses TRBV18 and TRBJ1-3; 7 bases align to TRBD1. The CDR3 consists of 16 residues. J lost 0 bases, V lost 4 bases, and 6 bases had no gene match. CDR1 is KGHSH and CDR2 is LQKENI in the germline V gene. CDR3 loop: CASSRGTVSSGNTIYF. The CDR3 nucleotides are TGTGCCAGCTCACGGGGGACAGTTTCCTCTGGAAACACCATATATTTT.

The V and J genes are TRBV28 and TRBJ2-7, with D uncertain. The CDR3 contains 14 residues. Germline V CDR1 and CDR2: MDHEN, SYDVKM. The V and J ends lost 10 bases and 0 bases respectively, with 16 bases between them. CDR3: CATTTLGNSYEQYF. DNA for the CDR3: TGTGCCACAACGACGCTGGGCAACTCCTACGAGCAGTACTTC.

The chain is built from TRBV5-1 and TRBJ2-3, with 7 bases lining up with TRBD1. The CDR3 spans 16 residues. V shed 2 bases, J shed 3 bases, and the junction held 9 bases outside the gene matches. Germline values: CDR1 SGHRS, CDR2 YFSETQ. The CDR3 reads CASSLPRDSETDTQYF. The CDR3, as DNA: TGCGCCAGCAGCTTACCCCGGGACAGCGAAACAGATACGCAGTATTTT.

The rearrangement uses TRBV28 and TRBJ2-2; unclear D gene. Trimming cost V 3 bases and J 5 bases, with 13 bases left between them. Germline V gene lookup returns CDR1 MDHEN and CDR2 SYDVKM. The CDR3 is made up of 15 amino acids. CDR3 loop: CASSLARMGTGELFF. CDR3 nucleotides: TGTGCCAGCAGTTTGGCCCGCATGGGTACCGGGGAGCTGTTTTTT.

The CDR3 protein is CASSDRGNQPQHF. Written as DNA, the CDR3 is TGTGCCAGCAGCGACAGGGGCAATCAGCCCCAGCATTTT. The chain has TRBV5-4 and TRBJ1-5; 7 positions agree with TRBD1. V shed 4 bases, J shed 2 bases, and the junction held 0 bases outside the gene matches. The CDR3 contains 13 residues. Per the germline V gene, CDR1 is SGHNT and CDR2 is YYREEE (reference sequence).

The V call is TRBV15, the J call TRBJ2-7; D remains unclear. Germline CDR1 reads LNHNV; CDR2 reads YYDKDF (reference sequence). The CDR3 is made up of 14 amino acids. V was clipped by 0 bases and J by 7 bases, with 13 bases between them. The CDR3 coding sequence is TGTGCCACCAGCAGAGATGAGGTGTCCGGTGAGCAGTACTTC. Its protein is CATSRDEVSGEQYF.

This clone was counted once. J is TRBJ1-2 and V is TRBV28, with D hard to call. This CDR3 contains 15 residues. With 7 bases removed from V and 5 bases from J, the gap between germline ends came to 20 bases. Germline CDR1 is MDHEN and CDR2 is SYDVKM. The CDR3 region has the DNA TGTGCCAGCAATCAACGGCCTGGTGGATTTTATGGCTACACCTTC. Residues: CASNQRPGGFYGYTF.

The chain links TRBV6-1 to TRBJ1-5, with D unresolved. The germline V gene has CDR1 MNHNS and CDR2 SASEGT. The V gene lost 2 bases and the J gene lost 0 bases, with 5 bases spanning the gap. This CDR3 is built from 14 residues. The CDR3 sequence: CASSEIYSNQPQHF. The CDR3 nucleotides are TGTGCCAGCAGTGAAATTTATAGCAATCAGCCCCAGCATTTT.

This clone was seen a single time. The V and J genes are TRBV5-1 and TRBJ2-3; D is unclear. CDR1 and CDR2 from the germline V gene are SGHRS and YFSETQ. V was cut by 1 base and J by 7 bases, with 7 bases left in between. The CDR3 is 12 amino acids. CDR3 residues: CASSLSENTQYF. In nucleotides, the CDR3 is TGCGCCAGCAGCTTGTCTGAGAATACGCAGTATTTT. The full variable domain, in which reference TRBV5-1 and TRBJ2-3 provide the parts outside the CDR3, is KAGVTQTPRYLIKTRGQQVTLSCSPISGHRSVSWYQQTPGQGLQFLFEYFSETQRNKGNFPGRFSGRQFSNSRSEMNVSTLELGDSALYLCASSLSENTQYFGPGTRLTVL.